Below, one T cell receptor beta chain is given with its context. The antigen remains unidentified. Recipients received nonmyeloablative bone marrow transplants from related graft donors, with transient mixed chimerism. CD4+CD25+CD127- Tregs, CD4+CD25- non-Tregs, CD4 and CD8 cells were sorted. This entry is derived from a study of Tregs in tolerant kidney transplant recipients. Profiling relied on immunoSEQ multiplex PCR, and the TCRdb table lists in-frame clones only, not all of them. This table has tens of thousands of clones, roughly 93% appearing once. Study conclusions and caveats: Expanding Tregs on activated donor B cells appeared to best identify donor-specific TCRbeta clones. For some patients, primers changed over time, blocking nucleotide-level comparison.

The CDR3 spans 17 residues. V was pared by 0 bases and J by 4 bases, with 8 bases of the junction left unmatched. Germline loops: CDR1 SGHDT, CDR2 YYEEEE. Sequenced here: CD4+ T cells from blood (PBMCs), sampled 12 months after the transplant. The chain links TRBV5-6 to TRBJ1-2, with 11 bases fitting TRBD1. The TCR comes from a human patient who received a combined kidney and bone marrow transplant. Some T cells may originate from the graft donor. The CDR3 here is CASSLDEWDRGGYGYTF. CDR3 bases: TGTGCCAGCAGCTTGGACGAGTGGGACAGGGGGGGCTATGGCTACACCTTC.